This T cell receptor beta chain stems from a study of cytomegalovirus exposure and HLA in healthy donors. Overall study results and limits: A missense DCLRE1C variant was associated with V- and J-gene trimming of TCR beta chains in a later analysis, and an independent cohort replicated the association. Listed as cytomegalovirus-associated were 150 or so TCR beta chains. Later analysis found that TCR beta chains associated with HLA were more clonally expanded than other, equally common chains. Sequencing probably produced one cluster of sequence variants that were highly shared.

60 Vbeta and 13 Jbeta primers were used in PCR. The table came from immunoSEQ multiplex PCR; TCRdb's copy has only in-frame clones and leaves some out. The sample lists roughly 180,000 clones, around 80% occurring once. The trim removed 0 bases at V and 6 bases at J, leaving 4 bases unmatched. The length of the CDR3 is 17 residues. The germline V gene encodes CDR1 SGDLS and CDR2 YYNGEE. In this sample, this clone turned up once. The antigen is not known. The sample comprised PBMCs. The chain combines TRBV9 with TRBJ2-1, with TRBD2 identical over 15 bases. This receptor was obtained from a female donor in good health and CMV-seronegative. The CDR3 nucleotides read TGTGCCAGCAGCGTAGGGACTAGCGGGAGGGCCTTCAATGAGCAGTTCTTC. Residues: CASSVGTSGRAFNEQFF.